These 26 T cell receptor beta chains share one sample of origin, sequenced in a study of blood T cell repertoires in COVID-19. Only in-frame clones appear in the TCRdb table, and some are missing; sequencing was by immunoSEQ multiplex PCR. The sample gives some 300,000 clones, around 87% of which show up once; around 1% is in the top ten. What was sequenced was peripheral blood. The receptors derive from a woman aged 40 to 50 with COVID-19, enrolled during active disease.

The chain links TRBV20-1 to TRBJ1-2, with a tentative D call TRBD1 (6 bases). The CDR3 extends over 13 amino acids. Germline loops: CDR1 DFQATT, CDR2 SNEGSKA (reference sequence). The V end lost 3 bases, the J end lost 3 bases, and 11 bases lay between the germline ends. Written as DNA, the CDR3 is TGCAGTGCTAGTAACAGGGCAGACTATGGCTACACCTTC. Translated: CSASNRADYGYTF.

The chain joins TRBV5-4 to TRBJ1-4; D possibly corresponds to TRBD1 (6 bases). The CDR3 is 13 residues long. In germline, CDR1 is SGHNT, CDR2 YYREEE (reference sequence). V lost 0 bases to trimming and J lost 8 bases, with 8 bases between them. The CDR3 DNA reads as TGTGCCAGCAGCTTGGATAGGGGGGAAAAACTGTTTTTT. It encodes CASSLDRGEKLFF.

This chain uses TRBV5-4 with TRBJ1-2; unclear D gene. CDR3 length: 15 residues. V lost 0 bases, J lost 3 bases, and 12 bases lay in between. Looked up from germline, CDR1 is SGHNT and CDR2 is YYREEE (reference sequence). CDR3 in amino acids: CASSLENADHYGYTF. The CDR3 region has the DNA TGTGCCAGCAGCTTGGAAAACGCAGATCACTATGGCTACACCTTC.

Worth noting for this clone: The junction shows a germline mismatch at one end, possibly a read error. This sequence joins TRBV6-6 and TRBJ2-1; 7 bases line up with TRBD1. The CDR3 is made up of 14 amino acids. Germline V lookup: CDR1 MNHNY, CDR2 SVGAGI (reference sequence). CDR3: CASSPLQMGQGDLF. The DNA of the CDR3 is TGTGCCAGCAGTCCCCTTCAAATGGGCCAGGGGGACCTCTTC.

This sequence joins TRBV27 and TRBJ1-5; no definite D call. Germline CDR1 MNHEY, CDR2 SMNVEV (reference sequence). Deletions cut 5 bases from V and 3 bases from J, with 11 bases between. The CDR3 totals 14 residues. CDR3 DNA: TGTGCCAGCAGTCAGGACTACCCCAATCAGCCCCAGCATTTT. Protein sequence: CASSQDYPNQPQHF.

The CDR3 sequence is CASTWGGAEAFF. In DNA, the CDR3 is TGTGCCAGCACCTGGGGGGGGGCAGAAGCTTTCTTT. The chain links TRBV6-5 to TRBJ1-1, with a weak D call TRBD1 (6 bases). V shed 7 bases and J shed 8 bases, with 14 bases lying between them. Germline V gene lookup returns CDR1 MNHEY and CDR2 SVGAGI. The CDR3 length is 12 residues.

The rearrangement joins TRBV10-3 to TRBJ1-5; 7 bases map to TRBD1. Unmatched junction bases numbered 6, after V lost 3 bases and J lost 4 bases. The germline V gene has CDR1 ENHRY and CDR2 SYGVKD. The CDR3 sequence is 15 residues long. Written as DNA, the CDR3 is TGTGCCATCAGTGACCCTGGGACAGCAAATCAGCCCCAGCATTTT. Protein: CAISDPGTANQPQHF.

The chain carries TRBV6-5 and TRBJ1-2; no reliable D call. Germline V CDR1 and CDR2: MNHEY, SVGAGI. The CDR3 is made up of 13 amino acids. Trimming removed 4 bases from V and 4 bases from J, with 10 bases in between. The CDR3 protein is CASSSREGYGYTF. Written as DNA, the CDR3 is TGTGCCAGCAGTTCCCGGGAGGGCTATGGCTACACCTTC.

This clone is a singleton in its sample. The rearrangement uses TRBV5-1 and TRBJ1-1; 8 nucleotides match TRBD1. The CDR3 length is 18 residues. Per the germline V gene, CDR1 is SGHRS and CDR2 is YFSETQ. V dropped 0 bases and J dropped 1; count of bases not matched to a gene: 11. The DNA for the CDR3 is TGCGCCAGCAGCTTGGTGGGCGGGCCCGGGACAGGGAACACTGAAGCTTTCTTT. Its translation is CASSLVGGPGTGNTEAFF. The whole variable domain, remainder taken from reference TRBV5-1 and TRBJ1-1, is KAGVTQTPRYLIKTRGQQVTLSCSPISGHRSVSWYQQTPGQGLQFLFEYFSETQRNKGNFPGRFSGRQFSNSRSEMNVSTLELGDSALYLCASSLVGGPGTGNTEAFFGQGTRLTVV.

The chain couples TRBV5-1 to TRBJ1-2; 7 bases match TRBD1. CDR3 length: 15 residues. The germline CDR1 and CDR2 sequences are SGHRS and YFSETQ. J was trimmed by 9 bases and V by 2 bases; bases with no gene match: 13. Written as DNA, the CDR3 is TGCGCCAGCAGCTTCTTATGGGACAGCAGTTATCGCTACACCTTC. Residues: CASSFLWDSSYRYTF.

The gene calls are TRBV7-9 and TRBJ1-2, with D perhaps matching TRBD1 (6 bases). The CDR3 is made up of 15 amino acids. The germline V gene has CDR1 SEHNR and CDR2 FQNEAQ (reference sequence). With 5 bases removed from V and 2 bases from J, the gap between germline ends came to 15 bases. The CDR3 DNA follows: TGTGCCAGCAGCGACTTTAACAGGGAAAACTATGGCTACACCTTC. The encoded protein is CASSDFNRENYGYTF. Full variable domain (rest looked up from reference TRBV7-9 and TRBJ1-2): DTGVSQNPRHKITKRGQNVTFRCDPISEHNRLYWYRQTLGQGPEFLTYFQNEAQLEKSRLLSDRFSAERPKGSFSTLEIQRTEQGDSAMYLCASSDFNRENYGYTFGSGTRLTVV.

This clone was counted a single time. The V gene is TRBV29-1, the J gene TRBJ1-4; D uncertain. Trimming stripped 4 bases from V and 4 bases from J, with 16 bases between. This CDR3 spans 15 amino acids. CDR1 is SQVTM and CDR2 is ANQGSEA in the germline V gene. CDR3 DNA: TGCAGCGTTGGTTGGTCTCGGGCGGGTAATGAAAAACTGTTTTTT. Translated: CSVGWSRAGNEKLFF.

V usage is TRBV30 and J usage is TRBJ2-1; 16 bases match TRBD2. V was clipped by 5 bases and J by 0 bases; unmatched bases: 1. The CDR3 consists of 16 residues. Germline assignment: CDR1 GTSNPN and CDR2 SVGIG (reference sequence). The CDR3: CAWGTSGRVSYNEQFF. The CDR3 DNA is TGTGCCTGGGGGACTAGCGGGAGGGTCTCCTACAATGAGCAGTTCTTC.

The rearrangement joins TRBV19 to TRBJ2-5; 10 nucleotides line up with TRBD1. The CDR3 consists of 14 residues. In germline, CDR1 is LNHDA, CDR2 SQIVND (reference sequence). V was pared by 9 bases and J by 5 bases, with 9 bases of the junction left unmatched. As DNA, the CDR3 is TGTGCCAGCTCACTGGGACAGGGGATCGAGACCCAGTACTTC. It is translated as CASSLGQGIETQYF.

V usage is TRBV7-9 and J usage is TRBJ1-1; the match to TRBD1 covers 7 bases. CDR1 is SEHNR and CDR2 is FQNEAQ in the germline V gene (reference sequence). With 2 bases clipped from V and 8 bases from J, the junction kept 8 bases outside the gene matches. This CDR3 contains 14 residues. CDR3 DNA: TGTGCCAGCAGCTTACAGGGGGTGATTATCGAAGCTTTCTTT. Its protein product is CASSLQGVIIEAFF.

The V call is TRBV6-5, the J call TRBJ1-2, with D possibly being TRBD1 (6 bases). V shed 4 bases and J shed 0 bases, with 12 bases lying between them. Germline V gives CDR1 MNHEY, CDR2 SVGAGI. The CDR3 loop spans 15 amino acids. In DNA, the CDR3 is TGTGCCAGCAGTTCGACAGGAGCGCCTAACTATGGCTACACCTTC. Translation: CASSSTGAPNYGYTF.

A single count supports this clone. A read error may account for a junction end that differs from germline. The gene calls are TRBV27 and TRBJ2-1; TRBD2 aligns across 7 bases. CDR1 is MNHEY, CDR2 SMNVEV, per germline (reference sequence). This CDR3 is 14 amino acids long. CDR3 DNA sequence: TGTGCCAGCAGTTCTACGACTAGCTACGATGAGCAGTTCTTC. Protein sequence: CASSSTTSYDEQFF.

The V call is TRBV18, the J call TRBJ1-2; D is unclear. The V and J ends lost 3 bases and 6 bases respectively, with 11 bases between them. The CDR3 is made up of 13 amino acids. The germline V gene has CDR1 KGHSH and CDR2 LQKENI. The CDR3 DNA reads TGTGCCAGCTCACCTCGGATCCGGGATGGCTACACCTTC. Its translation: CASSPRIRDGYTF. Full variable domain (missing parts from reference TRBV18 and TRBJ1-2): NAGVMQNPRHLVRRRGQEARLRCSPMKGHSHVYWYRQLPEEGLKFMVYLQKENIIDESGMPKERFSAEFPKEGPSILRIQQVVRGDSAAYFCASSPRIRDGYTFGSGTRLTVV.

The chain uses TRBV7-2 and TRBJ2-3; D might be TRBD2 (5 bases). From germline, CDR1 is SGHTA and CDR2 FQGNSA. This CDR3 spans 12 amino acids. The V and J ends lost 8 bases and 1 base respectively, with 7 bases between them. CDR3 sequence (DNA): TGTGCCAGCTTGGAGGGCACAGATACGCAGTATTTT. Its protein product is CASLEGTDTQYF.

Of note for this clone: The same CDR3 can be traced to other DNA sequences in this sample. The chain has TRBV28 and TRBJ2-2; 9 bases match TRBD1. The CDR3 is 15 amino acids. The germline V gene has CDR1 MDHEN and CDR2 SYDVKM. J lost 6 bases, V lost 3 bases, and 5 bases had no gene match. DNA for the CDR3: TGTGCCAGCAGTTTGAACAGGGGGCGTTCCGGGGAGCTGTTTTTT. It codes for CASSLNRGRSGELFF.

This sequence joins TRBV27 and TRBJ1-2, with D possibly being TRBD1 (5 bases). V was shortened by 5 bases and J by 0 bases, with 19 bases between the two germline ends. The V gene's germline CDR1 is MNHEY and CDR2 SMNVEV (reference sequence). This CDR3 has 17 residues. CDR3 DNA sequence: TGTGCCAGCAGTCCTTACTATCCAGGGATTACTAACTATGGCTACACCTTC. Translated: CASSPYYPGITNYGYTF.

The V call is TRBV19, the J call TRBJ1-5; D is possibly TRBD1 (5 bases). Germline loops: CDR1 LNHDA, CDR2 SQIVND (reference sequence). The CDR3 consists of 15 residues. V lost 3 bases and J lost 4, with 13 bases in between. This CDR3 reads CASSIKEGPNQPQHF. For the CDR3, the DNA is TGTGCCAGTAGTATTAAGGAGGGGCCGAATCAGCCCCAGCATTTT.

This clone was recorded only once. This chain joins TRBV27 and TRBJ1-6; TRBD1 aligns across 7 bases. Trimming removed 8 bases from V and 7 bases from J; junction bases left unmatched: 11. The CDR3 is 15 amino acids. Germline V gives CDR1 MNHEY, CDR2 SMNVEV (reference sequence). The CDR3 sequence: CASAPHRGENSPLHF. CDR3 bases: TGTGCCAGCGCCCCCCACAGGGGAGAGAATTCACCCCTCCACTTT.

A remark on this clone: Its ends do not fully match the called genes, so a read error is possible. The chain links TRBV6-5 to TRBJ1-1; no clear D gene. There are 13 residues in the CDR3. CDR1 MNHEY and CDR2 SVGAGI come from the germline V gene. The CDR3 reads CASSYGPRGPGLF. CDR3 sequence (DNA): TGTGCCAGCAGTTACGGCCCCCGAGGTCCCGGTCTCTTT.

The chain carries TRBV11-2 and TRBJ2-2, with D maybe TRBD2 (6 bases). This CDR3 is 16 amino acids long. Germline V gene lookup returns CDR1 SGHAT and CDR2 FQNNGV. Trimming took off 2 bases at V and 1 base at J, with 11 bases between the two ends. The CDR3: CASSLRRGRNTGELFF. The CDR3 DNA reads TGTGCCAGCAGCTTACGGCGGGGAAGGAACACCGGGGAGCTGTTTTTT.

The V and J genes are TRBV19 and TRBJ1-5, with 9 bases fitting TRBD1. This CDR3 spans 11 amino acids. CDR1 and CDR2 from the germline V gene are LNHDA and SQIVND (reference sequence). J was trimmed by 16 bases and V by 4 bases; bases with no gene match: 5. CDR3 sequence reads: CASSRDRVRHF. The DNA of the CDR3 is TGTGCCAGTAGTAGGGACAGGGTTCGTCATTTT.